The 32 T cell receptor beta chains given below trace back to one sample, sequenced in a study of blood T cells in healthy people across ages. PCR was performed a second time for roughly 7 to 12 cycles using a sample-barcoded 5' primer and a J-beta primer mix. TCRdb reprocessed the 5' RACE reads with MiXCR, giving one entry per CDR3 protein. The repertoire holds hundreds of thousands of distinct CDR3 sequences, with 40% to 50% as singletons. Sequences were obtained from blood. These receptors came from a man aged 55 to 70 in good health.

CDR3 DNA sequence: TGTGCCAGCAGCCAACAATCGAACACCGGGGAGCTGTTTTTT. Encoded protein: CASSQQSNTGELFF. The chain has TRBV3-1 and TRBJ2-2; D remains unclear. Trimming removed 2 bases from V and 0 bases from J, with 4 bases in between. This CDR3 contains 14 residues. Germline-derived CDR1 and CDR2 are LGHDT and YNNKEL (reference sequence).

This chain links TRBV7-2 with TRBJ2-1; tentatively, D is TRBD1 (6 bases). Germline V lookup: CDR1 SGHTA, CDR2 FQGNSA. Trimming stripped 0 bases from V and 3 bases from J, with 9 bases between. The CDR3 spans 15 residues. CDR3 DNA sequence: TGTGCCAGCAGCTTAGCTGCAGGGGTCTACAATGAGCAGTTCTTC. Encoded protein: CASSLAAGVYNEQFF.

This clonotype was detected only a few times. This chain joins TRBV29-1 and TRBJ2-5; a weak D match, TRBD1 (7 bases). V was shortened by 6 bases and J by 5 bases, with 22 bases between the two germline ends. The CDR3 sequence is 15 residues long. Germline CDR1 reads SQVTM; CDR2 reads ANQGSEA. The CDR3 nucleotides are TGCAGCGTCCTCACTCCCGACAGGGCGGGGGAGACCCAGTACTTC. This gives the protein CSVLTPDRAGETQYF.

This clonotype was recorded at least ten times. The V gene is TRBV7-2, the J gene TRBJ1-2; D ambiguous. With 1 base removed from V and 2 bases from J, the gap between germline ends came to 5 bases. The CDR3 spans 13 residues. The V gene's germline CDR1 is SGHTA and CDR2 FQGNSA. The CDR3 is CASSLGGNYGYTF. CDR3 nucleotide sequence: TGTGCCAGCAGCTTAGGAGGAAACTATGGCTACACCTTC.

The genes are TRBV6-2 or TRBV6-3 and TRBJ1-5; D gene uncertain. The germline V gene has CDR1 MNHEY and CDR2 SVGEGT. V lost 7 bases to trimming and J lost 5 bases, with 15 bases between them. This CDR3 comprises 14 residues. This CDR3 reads CASTDGPEDQPQHF. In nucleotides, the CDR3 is TGTGCCAGCACCGACGGACCGGAGGATCAGCCCCAGCATTTT.

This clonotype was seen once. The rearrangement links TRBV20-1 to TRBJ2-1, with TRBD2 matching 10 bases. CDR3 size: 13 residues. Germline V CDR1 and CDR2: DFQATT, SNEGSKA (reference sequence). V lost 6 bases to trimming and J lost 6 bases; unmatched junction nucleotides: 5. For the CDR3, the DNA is TGCAGTGCCGTAAGCGGGAGGGCCAATGAGCAGTTCTTC. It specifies CSAVSGRANEQFF.

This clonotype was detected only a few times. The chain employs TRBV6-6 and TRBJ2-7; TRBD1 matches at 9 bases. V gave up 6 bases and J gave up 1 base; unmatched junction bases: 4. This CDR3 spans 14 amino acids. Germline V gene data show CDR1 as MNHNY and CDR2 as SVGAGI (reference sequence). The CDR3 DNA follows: TGTGCCAGCAGCGGGACAGGGTGGTCCTACGAGCAGTACTTC. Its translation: CASSGTGWSYEQYF.

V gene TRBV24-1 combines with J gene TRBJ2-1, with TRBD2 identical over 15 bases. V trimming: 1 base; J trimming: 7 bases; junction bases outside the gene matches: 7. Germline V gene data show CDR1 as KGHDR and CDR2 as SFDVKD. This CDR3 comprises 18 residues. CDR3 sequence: CATSDFGTSGGPENEQFF. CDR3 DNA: TGTGCCACCAGTGATTTCGGGACTAGCGGGGGGCCAGAGAATGAGCAGTTCTTC.

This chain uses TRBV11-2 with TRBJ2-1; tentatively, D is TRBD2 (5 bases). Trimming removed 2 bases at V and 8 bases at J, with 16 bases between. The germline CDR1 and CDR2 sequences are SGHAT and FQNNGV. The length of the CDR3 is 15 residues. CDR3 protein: CASSLSLIGRDEQFF. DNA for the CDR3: TGTGCCAGCAGCTTAAGTCTTATAGGGCGGGATGAGCAGTTCTTC.

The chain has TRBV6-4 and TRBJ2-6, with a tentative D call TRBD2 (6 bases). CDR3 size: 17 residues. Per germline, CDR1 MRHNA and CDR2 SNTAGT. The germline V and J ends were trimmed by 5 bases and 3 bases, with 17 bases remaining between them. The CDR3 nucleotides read TGTGCCAGCAGTCCTTCCCTCGGGACTGGTGGGGCCAACGTCCTGACTTTC. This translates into CASSPSLGTGGANVLTF.

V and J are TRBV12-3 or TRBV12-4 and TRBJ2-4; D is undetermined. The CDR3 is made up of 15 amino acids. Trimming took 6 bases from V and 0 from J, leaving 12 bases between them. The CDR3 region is CASSSSLGAKNIQYF. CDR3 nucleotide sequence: TGTGCCAGCAGCTCAAGTCTCGGAGCCAAAAACATTCAGTACTTC.

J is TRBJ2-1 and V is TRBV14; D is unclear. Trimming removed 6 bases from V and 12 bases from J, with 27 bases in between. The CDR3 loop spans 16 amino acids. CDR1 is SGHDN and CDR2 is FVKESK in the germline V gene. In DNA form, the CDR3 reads TGTGCCAGCAGTCCAGCGTTCCAATCCTCCTACAAGGGGCAGTTCTTC. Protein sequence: CASSPAFQSSYKGQFF.

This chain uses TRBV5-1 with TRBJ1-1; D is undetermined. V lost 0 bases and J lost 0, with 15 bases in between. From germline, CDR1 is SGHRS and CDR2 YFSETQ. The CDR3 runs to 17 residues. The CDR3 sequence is CASSLGRITAMNTEAFF. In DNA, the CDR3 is TGCGCCAGCAGCTTGGGAAGGATTACGGCAATGAACACTGAAGCTTTCTTT. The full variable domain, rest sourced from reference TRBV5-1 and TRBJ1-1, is KAGVTQTPRYLIKTRGQQVTLSCSPISGHRSVSWYQQTPGQGLQFLFEYFSETQRNKGNFPGRFSGRQFSNSRSEMNVSTLELGDSALYLCASSLGRITAMNTEAFFGQGTRLTVV.

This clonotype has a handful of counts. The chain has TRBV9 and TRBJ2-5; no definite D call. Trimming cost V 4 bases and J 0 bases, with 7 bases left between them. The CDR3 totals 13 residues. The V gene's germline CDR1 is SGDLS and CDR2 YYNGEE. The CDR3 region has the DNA TGTGCCAGCAGCCCACACGACCAAGAGACCCAGTACTTC. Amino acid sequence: CASSPHDQETQYF. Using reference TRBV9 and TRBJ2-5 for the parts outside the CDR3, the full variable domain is DSGVTQTPKHLITATGQRVTLRCSPRSGDLSVYWYQQSLDQGLQFLIQYYNGEERAKGNILERFSAQQFPDLHSELNLSSLELGDSALYFCASSPHDQETQYFGPGTRLLVL.

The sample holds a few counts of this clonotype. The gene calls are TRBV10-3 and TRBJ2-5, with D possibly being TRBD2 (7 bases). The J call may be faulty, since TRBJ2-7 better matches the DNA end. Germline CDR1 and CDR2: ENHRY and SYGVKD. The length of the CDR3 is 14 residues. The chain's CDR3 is CAIRGGAGKYEQYF. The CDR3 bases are TGTGCCATCAGGGGGGGGGCAGGGAAGTACGAGCAGTACTTC.

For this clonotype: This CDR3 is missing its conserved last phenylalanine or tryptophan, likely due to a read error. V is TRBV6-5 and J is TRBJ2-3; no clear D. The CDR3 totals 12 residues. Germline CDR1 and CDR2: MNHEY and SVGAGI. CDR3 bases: TGTGTCAGCAGTTCCGCCGAAGATACGCAGTATTAT. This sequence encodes CVSSSAEDTQYY.

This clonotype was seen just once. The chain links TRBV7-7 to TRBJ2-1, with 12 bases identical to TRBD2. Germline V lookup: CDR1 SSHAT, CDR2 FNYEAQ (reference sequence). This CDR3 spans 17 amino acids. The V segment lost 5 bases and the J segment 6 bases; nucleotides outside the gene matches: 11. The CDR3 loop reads CASSRGNLAGGPNEQFF. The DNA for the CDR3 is TGTGCCAGCAGCCGGGGCAATCTAGCGGGGGGGCCCAATGAGCAGTTCTTC.

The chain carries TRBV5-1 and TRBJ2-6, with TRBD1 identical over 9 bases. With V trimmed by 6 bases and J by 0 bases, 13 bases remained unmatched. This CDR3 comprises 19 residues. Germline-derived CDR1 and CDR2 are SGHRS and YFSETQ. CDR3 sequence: CASTLQGAQGLSGANVLTF. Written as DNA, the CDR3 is TGCGCCAGCACTCTACAGGGGGCGCAAGGGCTCTCTGGGGCCAACGTCCTGACTTTC.

The CDR3 here is CAISDGQGMQPQHF. The CDR3, as DNA: TGTGCCATCAGTGACGGTCAGGGGATGCAGCCCCAGCATTTT. The chain uses TRBV10-3 and TRBJ1-5, with D maybe TRBD1 (6 bases). The V gene lost 3 bases and the J gene lost 7 bases, with 13 bases spanning the gap. This CDR3 has 14 residues. CDR1 and CDR2 from the germline V gene are ENHRY and SYGVKD.

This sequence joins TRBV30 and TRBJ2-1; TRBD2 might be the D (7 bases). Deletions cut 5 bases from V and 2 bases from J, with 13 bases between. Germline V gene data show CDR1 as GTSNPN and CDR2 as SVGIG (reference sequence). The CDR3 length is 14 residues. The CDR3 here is CAWGRGAAYNEQFF. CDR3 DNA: TGTGCCTGGGGGAGGGGGGCCGCCTACAATGAGCAGTTCTTC. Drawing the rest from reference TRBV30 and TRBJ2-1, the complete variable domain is SQTIHQWPATLVQPVGSPLSLECTVEGTSNPNLYWYRQAAGRGLQLLFYSVGIGQISSEVPQNLSASRPQDRQFILSSKKLLLSDSGFYLCAWGRGAAYNEQFFGPGTRLTVL.

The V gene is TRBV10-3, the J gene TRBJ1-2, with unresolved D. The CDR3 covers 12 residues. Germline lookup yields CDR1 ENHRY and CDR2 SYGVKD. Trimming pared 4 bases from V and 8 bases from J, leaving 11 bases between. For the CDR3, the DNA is TGTGCCATCAGTGCTTTGGATAGCGGCTACACCTTC. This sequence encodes CAISALDSGYTF.

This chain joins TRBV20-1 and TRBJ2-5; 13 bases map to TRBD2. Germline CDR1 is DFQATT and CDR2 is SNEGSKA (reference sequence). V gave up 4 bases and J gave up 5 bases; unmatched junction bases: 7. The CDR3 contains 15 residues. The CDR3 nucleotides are TGCAGTGCTACGACTAGCGGGGGGTTTTCGGAGACCCAGTACTTC. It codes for CSATTSGGFSETQYF.

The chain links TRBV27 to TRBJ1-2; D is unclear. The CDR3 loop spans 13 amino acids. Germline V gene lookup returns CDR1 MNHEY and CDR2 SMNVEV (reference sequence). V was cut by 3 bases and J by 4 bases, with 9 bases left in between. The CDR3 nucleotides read TGTGCCAGCAGTTTCCGACAAGGCTATGGCTACACCTTC. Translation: CASSFRQGYGYTF.

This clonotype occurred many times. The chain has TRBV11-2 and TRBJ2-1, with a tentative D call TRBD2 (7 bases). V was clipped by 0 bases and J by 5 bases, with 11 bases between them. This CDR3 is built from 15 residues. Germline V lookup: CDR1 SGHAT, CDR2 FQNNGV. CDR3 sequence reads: CASSLEGGQDNEQFF. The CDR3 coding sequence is TGTGCCAGCAGCTTAGAGGGGGGGCAAGACAATGAGCAGTTCTTC.

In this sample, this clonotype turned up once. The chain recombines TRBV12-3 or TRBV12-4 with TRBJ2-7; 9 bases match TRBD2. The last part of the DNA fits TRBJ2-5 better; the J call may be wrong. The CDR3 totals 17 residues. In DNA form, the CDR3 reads TGTGCCAGCAGTCGACTACCGGTGGGACTAGCTCGGGAGACCCAGTACTTC. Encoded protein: CASSRLPVGLARETQYF.

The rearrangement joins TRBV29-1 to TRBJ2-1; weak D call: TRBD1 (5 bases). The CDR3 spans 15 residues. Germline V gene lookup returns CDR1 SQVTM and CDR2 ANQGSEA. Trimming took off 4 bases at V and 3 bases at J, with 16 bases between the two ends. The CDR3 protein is CSVGGASGLYNEQFF. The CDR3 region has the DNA TGCAGCGTTGGTGGGGCTAGTGGTCTCTACAATGAGCAGTTCTTC.

DNA of the CDR3: TGTGCCAGCAGCCAATCCCGCGAGTATAGCTACACCTTC. It is translated as CASSQSREYSYTF. This chain connects TRBV4-2 to TRBJ1-2; no reliable D call. The CDR3 contains 13 residues. Germline V gene lookup returns CDR1 LGHNA and CDR2 YNFKEQ. V was trimmed by 2 bases and J by 9 bases, leaving 13 bases between them.

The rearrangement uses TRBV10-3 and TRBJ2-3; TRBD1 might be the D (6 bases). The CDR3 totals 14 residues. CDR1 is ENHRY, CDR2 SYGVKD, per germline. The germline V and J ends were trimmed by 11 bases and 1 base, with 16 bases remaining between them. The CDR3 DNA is TGTGCCGACAACAGGGTTGGCGGCACAGATACGCAGTATTTT. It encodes CADNRVGGTDTQYF.

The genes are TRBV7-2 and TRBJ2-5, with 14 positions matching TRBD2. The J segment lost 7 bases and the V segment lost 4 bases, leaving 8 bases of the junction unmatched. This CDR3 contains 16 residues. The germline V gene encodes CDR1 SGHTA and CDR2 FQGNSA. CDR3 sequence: CASSSRLAGGLVTQYF. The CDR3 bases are TGTGCCAGCAGCTCCCGACTAGCGGGGGGGCTCGTGACCCAGTACTTC.

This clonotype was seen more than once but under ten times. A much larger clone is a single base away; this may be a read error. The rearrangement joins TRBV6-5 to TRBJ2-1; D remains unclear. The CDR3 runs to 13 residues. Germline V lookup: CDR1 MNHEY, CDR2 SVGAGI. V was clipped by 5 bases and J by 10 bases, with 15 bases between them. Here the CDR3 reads CASSRNSRNEQFF. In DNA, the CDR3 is TGTGCCAGCAGTCGTAATAGCCGCAACGAGCAGTTCTTC.

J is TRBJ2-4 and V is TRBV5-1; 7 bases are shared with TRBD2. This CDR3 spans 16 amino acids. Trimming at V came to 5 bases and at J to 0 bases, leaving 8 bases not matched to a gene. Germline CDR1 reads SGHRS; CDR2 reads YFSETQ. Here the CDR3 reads CASSFERGVAKNIQYF. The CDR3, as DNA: TGCGCCAGCAGTTTCGAACGGGGGGTAGCCAAAAACATTCAGTACTTC.

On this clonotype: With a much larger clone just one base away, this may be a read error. CDR3 sequence (DNA): TGTGCCAGCAGCGCCAGAAGGGGAGCCTACGAGCAGTACTTC. Its protein product is CASSARRGAYEQYF. This chain connects TRBV7-2 to TRBJ2-7; D may match TRBD1 or TRBD2 (5 bases each). CDR1 SGHTA and CDR2 FQGNSA come from the germline V gene. The CDR3 totals 14 residues. Trimming cost V 5 bases and J 2 bases, with 13 bases left between them. Combining the CDR3 with reference TRBV7-2 and TRBJ2-7 gives the whole variable domain GAGVSQSPSNKVTEKGKDVELRCDPISGHTALYWYRQSLGQGLEFLIYFQGNSAPDKSGLPSDRFSAERTGGSVSTLTIQRTQQEDSAVYLCASSARRGAYEQYFGPGTRLTVT.